This TCR beta chain was sequenced during a study of blood T cell repertoires in COVID-19. Across the whole study: The analysed material was cDNA or gDNA that came from T cells, B-cell-depleted T cells, or PBMCs.

Germline CDR1 reads SGHRS; CDR2 reads YFSETQ. V lost 0 bases to trimming and J lost 6 bases; unmatched junction nucleotides: 7. This CDR3 comprises 17 residues. The table came from immunoSEQ multiplex PCR; TCRdb's copy has only in-frame clones and leaves some out. The repertoire holds more than 50,000 clones, with around 85% as singletons. The source of this sequence is a human donor in a cohort sampled during active COVID-19. Source material: peripheral blood. V and J are TRBV5-1 and TRBJ2-1; the match to TRBD2 covers 12 bases. This CDR3 is CASSLELAGGRSNEQFF. CDR3 nucleotides: TGCGCCAGCAGCTTGGAGCTAGCGGGGGGGCGGTCCAATGAGCAGTTCTTC.